The present entry profiles one T cell receptor (beta chain) with its context. This record comes from a study of blood T cell repertoires in COVID-19. In the study overall: From the United States, Italy and Spain came samples of acute and convalescent COVID-19. Sample material is recorded as cDNA or gDNA derived from T cells, B-cell-depleted T cells, or PBMCs.

Produced via immunoSEQ multiplex PCR; TCRdb's table is partial and in-frame only. The repertoire holds 140,000 to 150,000 clones, with roughly 90% as singletons. Germline loops: CDR1 SGHRS, CDR2 YFSETQ. This CDR3 comprises 14 residues. V lost 1 base and J 1 base, leaving 8 bases between the germline ends. The TCR comes from a woman under 40 with acute COVID-19. Material for sequencing was PBMCs or T cells enriched from blood (not recorded which). V and J are TRBV5-1 and TRBJ1-1, with D unclear. The CDR3 protein is CASSLYSGNTEAFF. For the CDR3, the DNA is TGCGCCAGCAGCTTGTACTCTGGGAACACTGAAGCTTTCTTT. Full variable domain (remainder filled in from reference TRBV5-1 and TRBJ1-1): KAGVTQTPRYLIKTRGQQVTLSCSPISGHRSVSWYQQTPGQGLQFLFEYFSETQRNKGNFPGRFSGRQFSNSRSEMNVSTLELGDSALYLCASSLYSGNTEAFFGQGTRLTVV.